This T cell receptor beta chain comes out of a study of T cell repertoires in cytomegalovirus infection. Study in general: CMV infection together with matching HLA type was indicated by public TCR beta signatures.

Study results and caveats: Cumulative public TCR beta family frequency identified carriers of CMV plus the relevant HLA. It was HLA-C-restricted CMV-specific TCR beta clonotypes that dominated the response ex vivo.

The CDR3 runs to 17 residues. Looked up from germline, CDR1 is SGHVT and CDR2 is SQSDAQ. V shed 0 bases and J 2 bases; nucleotides not matched to a gene: 7. TCRdb ran MiXCR on the reads and lists one entry per CDR3 protein. The profile covers about 160,000 distinct CDR3 sequences, with about 15% appearing a single time and under 20% taken by the ten largest. This clonotype was counted a few times. No antigen is known for it. This TCR derives from a human donor in good health (CMV status not recorded). Some clones in this sample may be carry-over from other donors' samples. Input material: CD8+ T cells from PBMCs. J is TRBJ2-3 and V is TRBV7-4, with 8 bases identical to TRBD2. In DNA form, the CDR3 reads TGTGCCAGCAGCTTAGCCCCCATAGCGGGACACACAGATACGCAGTATTTT. The encoded protein is CASSLAPIAGHTDTQYF.